This T cell receptor beta chain comes out of a study of shared clonotypes between healthy human individuals. The table came from immunoSEQ multiplex PCR; TCRdb's copy has only in-frame clones and leaves some out. The sample consists of about 480,000 clones, 79% of them appearing once. Germline CDR1 and CDR2: MNHEY and SMNVEV (reference sequence). The CDR3 is made up of 14 amino acids. J gave up 7 bases and V 6 bases, and 9 bases lay outside the gene matches. This clone appeared a few times. The sequencing input was PBMCs. The chain couples TRBV27 to TRBJ2-1; 7 positions agree with TRBD2. The clonotype comes from a woman aged 40 to 55 in good health. Some clones in this sample may be carry-over from other donors' samples. In DNA, the CDR3 is TGTGCCAGCAGGGGGGGGATCCCTACGAATGAGCAGTTCTTC. Translated: CASRGGIPTNEQFF.